Each of the 32 T cell receptor beta chains below was sequenced from the same sample in a study of T cell responses to AZD1222 COVID-19 vaccine. TCRdb keeps only in-frame clones here, not all; method: immunoSEQ multiplex PCR. The table records roughly 99,000 clones, approximately 90% of them present only once. Sequences were derived from peripheral blood, sampled 28 days after the second AZD1222 dose. Receptors were obtained from an adult who received the AZD1222 COVID-19 vaccine.

The gene calls are TRBV3-1 (or the pseudogene TRBV3-2) and TRBJ2-1, with D perhaps TRBD2 (6 bases). CDR3 length: 11 residues. V was shortened by 2 bases and J by 15 bases, with 11 bases between the two germline ends. Germline V gene lookup returns CDR1 LGHDT and CDR2 YNNKEL (reference sequence). The CDR3 loop reads CASSQTGVRFF. In nucleotides, the CDR3 is TGTGCCAGCAGCCAAACGGGAGTGAGGTTCTTC.

This clone has only a few counts. V gene TRBV5-6 combines with J gene TRBJ2-7, with TRBD1 identical over 9 bases. The CDR3 has 17 amino acids. CDR1 is SGHDT and CDR2 is YYEEEE in the germline V gene. Trimming cost V 0 bases and J 3 bases; bases outside gene matches: 10. The CDR3, as DNA: TGTGCCAGCAGCTTGGTGACAGGGGGACCTTCTGTCTACGAGCAGTACTTC. Its translation: CASSLVTGGPSVYEQYF.

This clone was observed once. This chain uses TRBV5-1 with TRBJ1-1, with a possible D match to TRBD1 (6 bases). Germline-derived CDR1 and CDR2 are SGHRS and YFSETQ. CDR3 length: 17 amino acids. Trimming took 0 bases from V and 5 from J, leaving 20 bases between them. CDR3 amino acids: CASSLVQGGIFGTEAFF. The CDR3 DNA reads as TGCGCCAGCAGCTTGGTACAGGGTGGGATTTTTGGAACTGAAGCTTTCTTT.

The chain couples TRBV28 to TRBJ2-1, with TRBD2 identical over 9 bases. Germline loops: CDR1 MDHEN, CDR2 SYDVKM. This CDR3 spans 16 amino acids. V lost 5 bases and J lost 12; bases outside the gene matches: 17. Here the CDR3 DNA reads TGTGCCAGCAGTCTCGGGGGTAGCGGGGGTTCGGGAGGGCAGTTCTTC. Translation gives CASSLGGSGGSGGQFF.

This chain joins TRBV5-1 and TRBJ2-5, with 8 bases matching TRBD1. Germline CDR1 and CDR2: SGHRS and YFSETQ. J was trimmed by 5 bases and V by 4 bases; bases with no gene match: 4. The CDR3 covers 13 residues. The CDR3 sequence is CASSPDREETQYF. In DNA form, the CDR3 reads TGCGCCAGCAGCCCGGACAGGGAGGAGACCCAGTACTTC. The whole variable domain, filled in from reference TRBV5-1 and TRBJ2-5, reads KAGVTQTPRYLIKTRGQQVTLSCSPISGHRSVSWYQQTPGQGLQFLFEYFSETQRNKGNFPGRFSGRQFSNSRSEMNVSTLELGDSALYLCASSPDREETQYFGPGTRLLVL.

The genes are TRBV7-2 and TRBJ2-5; D perhaps matches TRBD1 (6 bases). Per germline, CDR1 SGHTA and CDR2 FQGNSA. CDR3 length: 16 residues. V shed 6 bases and J shed 2 bases, with 19 bases lying between them. CDR3 in amino acids: CASRLGLGAFQETQYF. The CDR3 region has the DNA TGTGCCAGCAGACTAGGTTTGGGGGCCTTTCAAGAGACCCAGTACTTC.

The V and J genes are TRBV28 and TRBJ2-1, with a possible D match to TRBD2 (6 bases). The CDR3 has 15 residues. From germline, CDR1 is MDHEN and CDR2 SYDVKM. With 7 bases removed from V and 2 bases from J, the gap between germline ends came to 15 bases. CDR3 sequence reads: CASTIGRGPYNEQFF. CDR3 in DNA: TGTGCCAGCACCATTGGGCGGGGCCCCTACAATGAGCAGTTCTTC.

This chain connects TRBV27 to TRBJ2-1, with 11 bases identical to TRBD2. CDR3 length: 16 residues. CDR1 is MNHEY and CDR2 is SMNVEV in the germline V gene (reference sequence). Unmatched junction bases numbered 10, after V lost 3 bases and J lost 9 bases. CDR3 coding DNA: TGTGCCAGCAGTTTCCCAGCTAGCGGGGGGCGTAGTGAGCAGTTCTTC. It encodes CASSFPASGGRSEQFF.

V is TRBV28 and J is TRBJ1-6, with a weak D call TRBD1 (5 bases). From germline, CDR1 is MDHEN and CDR2 SYDVKM. The length of the CDR3 is 16 residues. V lost 3 bases to trimming and J lost 7 bases, with 16 bases between them. CDR3 in amino acids: CASSFSAGGGNSPLHF. CDR3 bases: TGTGCCAGCAGTTTCTCGGCAGGCGGGGGGAATTCACCCCTCCACTTT.

The V call is TRBV21-1, the J call TRBJ1-1. TRBV21-1 is labeled a pseudogene. The CDR3 loop spans 17 amino acids. This CDR3 is CASSEKARSGPEVGAFF. For the CDR3, the DNA is TGTGCCAGCAGCGAAAAGGCCCGATCCGGGCCAGAAGTTGGAGCTTTCTTT.

This chain joins TRBV5-1 and TRBJ2-3; either TRBD1 or TRBD2 may supply D (6 bases each). Germline CDR1 SGHRS, CDR2 YFSETQ. V was shortened by 6 bases and J by 7 bases, with 33 bases between the two germline ends. The CDR3 extends over 19 amino acids. The DNA for the CDR3 is TGCGCCAGCAAGAATCGGGGGCTATCAGGCGGGGTCTTTAGGAATACGCAGTATTTT. Amino acid sequence: CASKNRGLSGGVFRNTQYF.

J is TRBJ2-1 and V is TRBV6-5; TRBD2 matches 11 bases. CDR1 MNHEY and CDR2 SVGAGI come from the germline V gene. With 4 bases clipped from V and 3 bases from J, the junction kept 5 bases outside the gene matches. This CDR3 has 16 amino acids. The CDR3 DNA follows: TGTGCCAGCAGTTCCCGACTAGCGGGAAACTACAATGAGCAGTTCTTC. This codes for CASSSRLAGNYNEQFF.

The DNA of the CDR3 is TGCGCCAGCAGCTTGGCTCCGACAGGGGGAGAGGAAAAACTGTTTTTT. It encodes CASSLAPTGGEEKLFF. The chain uses TRBV5-1 and TRBJ1-4, with TRBD1 matching 9 bases. The V segment lost 0 bases and the J segment 8 bases; nucleotides outside the gene matches: 8. The CDR3 consists of 16 residues. Per germline, CDR1 SGHRS and CDR2 YFSETQ.

The CDR3 spells CASSFAGGKNEQFF. CDR3 DNA sequence: TGTGCCAGCAGCTTCGCGGGAGGGAAGAATGAGCAGTTCTTC. The gene calls are TRBV11-2 and TRBJ2-1, with TRBD2 matching 9 bases. This CDR3 has 14 amino acids. Trimming removed 3 bases from V and 7 bases from J; junction bases left unmatched: 4. Germline V gene sequence: CDR1 SGHAT, CDR2 FQNNGV.

This clone appeared a few times. This chain connects TRBV12-3 or TRBV12-4 to TRBJ1-5; D remains unclear. V dropped 6 bases and J dropped 5 bases, with 11 bases sitting between them. The CDR3 has 13 amino acids. In DNA form, the CDR3 reads TGTGCCAGCAGCTCCGGACGGTATCAGCCCCAGCATTTT. Its translation: CASSSGRYQPQHF.

This clone was observed a single time. J is TRBJ2-1 and V is TRBV12-3 or TRBV12-4; D remains unclear. The CDR3 runs to 11 residues. Deletions cut 4 bases from V and 9 bases from J, with 7 bases between. DNA for the CDR3: TGTGCCAGCAGTTCTCCCTCTGAGCAGTTCTTC. Its protein product is CASSSPSEQFF.

V is TRBV19 and J is TRBJ1-5, with D tentatively TRBD1 (5 bases). CDR3 size: 19 residues. CDR1 and CDR2 (germline): LNHDA, SQIVND (reference sequence). V lost 3 bases and J lost 9, with 30 bases in between. The CDR3 protein is CASSMIRQVLDIAIMPQHF. CDR3 bases: TGTGCCAGTAGTATGATAAGACAAGTTTTGGACATAGCAATCATGCCCCAGCATTTT.

This sequence joins TRBV10-1 and TRBJ2-1, with no clear D. Germline lookup yields CDR1 WNHNN and CDR2 SYGVQD (reference sequence). The CDR3 spans 14 residues. Trimming left V 2 bases short and J 6 bases short, with 11 bases between. CDR3 coding DNA: TGCGCCAGCAGTGAGCCCCAGGCTAGCAATGAGCAGTTCTTC. Amino acid sequence: CASSEPQASNEQFF.

This chain connects TRBV29-1 to TRBJ1-2; D is uncertain. V was trimmed by 0 bases and J by 4 bases, leaving 9 bases between them. Per germline, CDR1 SQVTM and CDR2 ANQGSEA. CDR3 length equals 13 residues. DNA for the CDR3: TGCAGCGTTGAAGATCCAACAGCCTATGGCTACACCTTC. It codes for CSVEDPTAYGYTF.

This chain connects TRBV6-2 or TRBV6-3 to TRBJ2-1; 10 positions match TRBD2. The CDR3 sequence is 13 residues long. CDR1 is MNHEY and CDR2 is SVGEGT in the germline V gene. The V and J ends lost 2 bases and 15 bases, in that order; junction bases with no gene match: 7. This chain's CDR3 is CASSYPSGRPGFF. The CDR3 DNA reads as TGTGCCAGCAGTTACCCTAGCGGGAGACCTGGGTTCTTC.

This sequence joins TRBV4-1 and TRBJ1-6; D perhaps matches TRBD1 (5 bases). The CDR3 has 17 residues. V lost 0 bases and J 0 bases, leaving 9 bases between the germline ends. Per the germline V gene, CDR1 is MGHRA and CDR2 is YSYEKL. The CDR3 region is CASSQDADSSYNSPLHF. The CDR3 nucleotides read TGCGCCAGCAGCCAAGATGCAGACAGCTCCTATAATTCACCCCTCCACTTT.

On this clone: Additional DNA sequences in this sample encode the identical CDR3. The V and J genes are TRBV6-1 and TRBJ1-5; D remains unclear. The V gene lost 1 base and the J gene lost 0 bases, with 4 bases spanning the gap. Per the germline V gene, CDR1 is MNHNS and CDR2 is SASEGT. The CDR3 loop spans 14 amino acids. DNA of the CDR3: TGTGCCAGCAGTGAAGGGTATAGCAATCAGCCCCAGCATTTT. It specifies CASSEGYSNQPQHF.

For this clone: Additional DNA sequences in this sample encode the identical CDR3. V is TRBV19 and J is TRBJ1-2; unclear D gene. The germline V gene has CDR1 LNHDA and CDR2 SQIVND (reference sequence). V was clipped by 3 bases and J by 5 bases, with 7 bases between them. The CDR3 covers 12 residues. The DNA of the CDR3 is TGTGCCAGTAGTATCGATAGATATGGCTACACCTTC. The encoded protein is CASSIDRYGYTF.

V gene TRBV29-1 combines with J gene TRBJ1-2; a weak D match, TRBD1 (6 bases). V was cut by 8 bases and J by 0 bases, with 22 bases left in between. This CDR3 contains 16 residues. Germline CDR1 and CDR2: SQVTM and ANQGSEA. In DNA, the CDR3 is TGCAGCACCGGAATAGGGCTGGGGGCTACTAACTATGGCTACACCTTC. This encodes CSTGIGLGATNYGYTF.

The chain recombines TRBV25-1 with TRBJ2-5; 8 bases agree with TRBD2. With 5 bases clipped from V and 5 bases from J, the junction kept 7 bases outside the gene matches. The germline V gene has CDR1 MGHDK and CDR2 SYGVNS. This CDR3 has 14 amino acids. Written as DNA, the CDR3 is TGTGCCAGCAGTCACGGGGGGGCCGGGGAGACCCAGTACTTC. Translated: CASSHGGAGETQYF.

J is TRBJ1-3 and V is TRBV7-9, with no clear D. The CDR3 runs to 13 residues. V lost 5 bases to trimming and J lost 4 bases, with 9 bases between them. CDR1 SEHNR and CDR2 FQNEAQ come from the germline V gene (reference sequence). The DNA of the CDR3 is TGTGCCAGCAGCGCTACGGACGGAAACACCATATATTTT. This encodes CASSATDGNTIYF.

CDR3 amino acids: CASSLRGSSGGALNEQYF. The CDR3 coding sequence is TGTGCCAGCAGCTTAAGAGGGTCTAGCGGGGGGGCTCTAAACGAGCAGTACTTC. This chain joins TRBV7-2 and TRBJ2-7, with 12 bases lining up with TRBD2. CDR3 length equals 18 residues. Germline CDR1 and CDR2: SGHTA and FQGNSA. Trimming took 2 bases from V and 5 from J; bases not matched to a gene: 13.

V is TRBV28 and J is TRBJ1-2; D unresolved. CDR1 and CDR2 (germline): MDHEN, SYDVKM. CDR3 size: 14 residues. Trimming cost V 2 bases and J 4 bases, with 11 bases left between them. The CDR3 DNA reads as TGTGCCAGCAGTTTAAAGGGCAGCCCCTATGGCTACACCTTC. It specifies CASSLKGSPYGYTF.

The V call is TRBV28, the J call TRBJ1-2; the D gene is possibly TRBD1 (6 bases). The CDR3 runs 15 residues. The V end lost 6 bases, the J end lost 3 bases, and 17 bases lay between the germline ends. From germline, CDR1 is MDHEN and CDR2 SYDVKM. This chain's CDR3 is CASSATTGFDYGYTF. CDR3 DNA sequence: TGTGCCAGCAGCGCAACCACAGGGTTCGACTATGGCTACACCTTC.

The chain couples TRBV6-5 to TRBJ1-5, with no clear D. From germline, CDR1 is MNHEY and CDR2 SVGAGI. The length of the CDR3 is 15 residues. V lost 5 bases and J 1 base, leaving 12 bases between the germline ends. The CDR3: CASSREGRSNQPQHF. CDR3 nucleotides: TGTGCCAGCAGTCGGGAGGGTCGAAGCAATCAGCCCCAGCATTTT.

The chain is built from TRBV5-6 and TRBJ1-4; 8 bases map to TRBD1. CDR1 SGHDT and CDR2 YYEEEE come from the germline V gene. The V segment lost 8 bases and the J segment 7 bases; nucleotides outside the gene matches: 13. The CDR3 length is 15 residues. The CDR3 protein is CASRPRQGRPEKLFF. Here the CDR3 DNA reads TGTGCCAGTCGACCTAGACAGGGGCGCCCTGAAAAACTGTTTTTT.

This chain connects TRBV7-2 to TRBJ1-2; 9 bases match TRBD1. The CDR3 contains 15 residues. In germline, CDR1 is SGHTA, CDR2 FQGNSA. The junction had 12 bases not matched to a gene; V was cut back by 5 bases and J by 8 bases. The CDR3 sequence is CASSPGTGKSLGYTF. DNA of the CDR3: TGTGCCAGCAGCCCAGGGACAGGGAAATCCTTAGGCTACACCTTC.